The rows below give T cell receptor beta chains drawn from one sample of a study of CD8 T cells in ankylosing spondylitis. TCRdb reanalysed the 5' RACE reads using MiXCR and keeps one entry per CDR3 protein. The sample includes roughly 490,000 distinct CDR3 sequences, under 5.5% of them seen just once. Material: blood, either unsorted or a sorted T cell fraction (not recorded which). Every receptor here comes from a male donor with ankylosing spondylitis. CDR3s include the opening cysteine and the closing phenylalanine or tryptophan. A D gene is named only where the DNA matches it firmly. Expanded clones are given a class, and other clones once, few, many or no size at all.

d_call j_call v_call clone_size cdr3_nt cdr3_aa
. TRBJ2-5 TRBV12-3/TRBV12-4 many TGTGCCAGCAGCCCCGACTCCGCGGAGACCCAGTACTTC CASSPDSAETQYF
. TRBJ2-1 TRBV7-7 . TGTGCTAGCAGCTCGCAGCAGGGAAATGAGCAGTTCTTC CASSSQQGNEQFF
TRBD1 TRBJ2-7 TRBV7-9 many TGTGCCAGCAGCTCCAGGACAGGGCCCACCGAGCAGTACTTC CASSSRTGPTEQYF
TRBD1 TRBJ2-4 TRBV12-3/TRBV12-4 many TGTGCCAGCAAAATCAACGACAGGGATAAAAACATTCAGTACTTC CASKINDRDKNIQYF
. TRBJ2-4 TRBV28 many TGTGCCAGCAGTCTAGGACGGAGAACAGCCAAAAACATTCAGTACTTC CASSLGRRTAKNIQYF
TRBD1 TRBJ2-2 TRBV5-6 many TGTGCCAGCAGCTGGGGTGGCCGACAGGGGCCCGGGGAGCTGTTTTTT CASSWGGRQGPGELFF
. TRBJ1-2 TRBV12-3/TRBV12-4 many TGTGCCAGCAGTTTAGCGTTTGCGGCGGATAGCGGCTACACCTTC CASSLAFAADSGYTF
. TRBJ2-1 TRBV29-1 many TGCAGCGTTGTGTGGCCCTACAATGAGCAGTTCTTC CSVVWPYNEQFF
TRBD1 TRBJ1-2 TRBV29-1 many TGCAGCGTCTCCGGGACAGGCGGGGACTATGGCTACACCTTC CSVSGTGGDYGYTF
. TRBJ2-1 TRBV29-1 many TGCAGCGTTGAGTGGGCTGTGAGCTCCTACAATGAGCAGTTCTTC CSVEWAVSSYNEQFF
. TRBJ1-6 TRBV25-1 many TGTGCCAGCAGTAAGCGGCGGGACATGAGTGATTCACCCCTCCACTTT CASSKRRDMSDSPLHF
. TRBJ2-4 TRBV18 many TGTGCCAGCTCACTGGAGAAAAACATTCAGTACTTC CASSLEKNIQYF
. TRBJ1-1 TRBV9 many TGTGCCAGCACCGGGGCGGGGGCAAACACTGAAGCTTTCTTT CASTGAGANTEAFF
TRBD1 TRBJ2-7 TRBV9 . TGTGCCAGCAGCGCCTCGACAGGGAGTAATGCCTACGAGCAGTACTTC CASSASTGSNAYEQYF
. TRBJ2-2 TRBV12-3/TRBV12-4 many TGTGCCAGCAGCCCAGGAGGGTCGGCGGAGGAGCTGTTTTTT CASSPGGSAEELFF
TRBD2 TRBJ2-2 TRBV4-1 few TGCGCCAGCAGCCAAGTTATTCCGGGAGGGCGTGGCACCGGGGAGCTGTTTTTT CASSQVIPGGRGTGELFF
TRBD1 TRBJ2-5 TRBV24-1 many TGTGCCACCAGTGATGTGACAGGGGTTCTTGGAGAGACCCAGTACTTC CATSDVTGVLGETQYF
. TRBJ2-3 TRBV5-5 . TGTGCCAGCAGCCCTGGCTTGGTTTGCACAGATACGCAGTATTTT CASSPGLVCTDTQYF
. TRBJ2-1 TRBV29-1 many TGCAGCGCGAATCCAGGCGGGAATGAGCAGTTCTTC CSANPGGNEQFF
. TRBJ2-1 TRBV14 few TGTGCCAGCAGCCAATTTTTGACAAATGAGCAGTTCTTC CASSQFLTNEQFF
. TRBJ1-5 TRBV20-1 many TGCAGTGCTAGCGATTGGGAGTGGAATCAGCCCCAGCATTTT CSASDWEWNQPQHF
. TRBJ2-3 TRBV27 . TGTGCCAGCAGTTTCCTCAGCTCCGTTGATACGCAGTATTTT CASSFLSSVDTQYF
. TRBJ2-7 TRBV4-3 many TGCGCCAGCAGCCTTTACAGGGTGGAAGGCTACGAGCAGTACTTC CASSLYRVEGYEQYF
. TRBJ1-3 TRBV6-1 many TGTGCCAGCAGTGGGGGGTACTCTGGAAACACCATATATTTT CASSGGYSGNTIYF
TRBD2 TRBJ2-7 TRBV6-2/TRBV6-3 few TGTGCCAGCAGCCTTACTAGCGGGGCTTCCTACGAGCAGTACTTC CASSLTSGASYEQYF
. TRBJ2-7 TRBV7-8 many TGTGCCAGCAGCTTAAGCCGGAGCTCCTACGAGCAGTACTTC CASSLSRSSYEQYF
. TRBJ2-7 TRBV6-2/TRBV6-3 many TGTGCCAGCAGTGACAGTTACGAGCAGTACTTC CASSDSYEQYF
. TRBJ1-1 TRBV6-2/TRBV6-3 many TGTGCCAGCAGTTACTCGTTTTCCAAAAGTGAGGACACTGAAGCTTTCTTT CASSYSFSKSEDTEAFF
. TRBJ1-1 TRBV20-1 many TGCAGTGCTAGAGATCGTTGGCGAATGGGGAACACTGAAGCTTTCTTT CSARDRWRMGNTEAFF
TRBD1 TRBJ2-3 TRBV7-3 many TGTGCCAGCAGCAACAGGGGGCCCACAGATACGCAGTATTTT CASSNRGPTDTQYF
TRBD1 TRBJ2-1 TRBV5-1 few TGCGCCAGCAGCTTGGCCTACCGGGACAGGGTCTACAATGAGCAGTTCTTC CASSLAYRDRVYNEQFF
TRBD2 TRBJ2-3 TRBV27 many TGTGCCAGCTCACGGACTAGCGAGCGAAGTACGCAGTATTTT CASSRTSERSTQYF
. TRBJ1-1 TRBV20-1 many TGCAGTGCTAGCGTTTACAGATTGAACACTGAAGCTTTCTTT CSASVYRLNTEAFF
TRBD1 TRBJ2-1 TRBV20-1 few TGCACCATTATAGGGACAGGGGGCAATGAGCAGTTCTTC CTIIGTGGNEQFF
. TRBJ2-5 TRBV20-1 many TGCAGTGCTATCGGCCCGGGACCACGGAGGGAGACCCAGTACTTC CSAIGPGPRRETQYF
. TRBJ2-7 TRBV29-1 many TGCAGCTCCCAGGGGGTGTCGGGAGTCGACGAGCAGTACTTC CSSQGVSGVDEQYF
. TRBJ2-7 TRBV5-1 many TGCGCCAGCAGCTTGACTAACCCGAATACCTACGAGCAGTACTTC CASSLTNPNTYEQYF
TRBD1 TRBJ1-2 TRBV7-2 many TGTGCCAGCAGCTTAGCTTCCGGGACAGGGACCTACACCTTC CASSLASGTGTYTF
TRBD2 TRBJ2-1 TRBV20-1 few TGCAGTGCTAGGGGACTAGCGGGAGGGTCGAAGCAGTTCTTC CSARGLAGGSKQFF
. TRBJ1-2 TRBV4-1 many TGCGCCAGCAGCCAAGGACAGACCAACTATGGCTACACCTTC CASSQGQTNYGYTF
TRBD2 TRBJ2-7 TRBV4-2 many TGTGCCAGCAGCCCTTTGATGACTAGCGGCTACGAGCAGTACTTC CASSPLMTSGYEQYF
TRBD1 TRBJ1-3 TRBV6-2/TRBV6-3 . TGTGCCAGCAGTTCAACAGGGGGAGCGGACACCATATATTTT CASSSTGGADTIYF
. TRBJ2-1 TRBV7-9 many TGTGCCAGCAGCTCCCCTTCTTGGGGAGTCTTTTACAATGAGCAGTTCTTC CASSSPSWGVFYNEQFF
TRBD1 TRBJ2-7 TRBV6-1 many TGTGCCAGCAGTGCCGGGACAGTCTACGAGCAGTACTTC CASSAGTVYEQYF
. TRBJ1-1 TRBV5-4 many TGTGCCAGCAGCTTTCACGGCGGTGACACTGAAGCTTTCTTT CASSFHGGDTEAFF
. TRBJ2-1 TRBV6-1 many TGTGCCAGCATAGGAACAGCCCACAATGAGCAGTTCTTC CASIGTAHNEQFF
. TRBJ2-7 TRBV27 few TGTGCCAGCAAATTTAGCCTCCGGGGAGGCTCCTACGAGCAGTACTTC CASKFSLRGGSYEQYF
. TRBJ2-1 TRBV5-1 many TGCGCCAGCAGCTTGGGCAACTCCTACAATGAGCAGTTCTTC CASSLGNSYNEQFF
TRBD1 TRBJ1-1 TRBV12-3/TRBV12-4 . TGTGCCATACGACGCCCCCGTAGGGGGCACACTGAAGCTTTCTTT CAIRRPRRGHTEAFF
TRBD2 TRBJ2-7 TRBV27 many TGTGCCAGCAGATCTATTAGCGGGACCCATACCTACGAGCAGTACTTC CASRSISGTHTYEQYF
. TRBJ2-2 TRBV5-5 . TGTGCCAGCAGTTCGATAACAGGGAACACCGGGGAGCTGTTTTTT CASSSITGNTGELFF
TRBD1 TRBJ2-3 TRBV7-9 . TGTGCCAGCAGCTCCAACCGGGGACAGGGGTTTTCGGATACGCAGTATTTT CASSSNRGQGFSDTQYF
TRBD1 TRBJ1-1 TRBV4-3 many TGCGCCAGCAGCCACGGACAGGGGGGGAACACTGAAGCTTTCTTT CASSHGQGGNTEAFF